This paragraph covers one TCR beta chain sequence. One junction end disagrees with the germline gene, perhaps due to a read error. Other DNA sequences in the sample encode the same CDR3. This entry is derived from a study of cytomegalovirus exposure and HLA in healthy donors. The CDR3 spans 12 residues. In germline, CDR1 is ENHRY, CDR2 SYGVKD. The study ran its PCR with 60 Vbeta and 13 Jbeta primers. Authors' data handling: About 83 million unique TCR beta chains, roughly 11 million shared, were counted in a later analysis. Profiling relied on immunoSEQ multiplex PCR, and the TCRdb table lists in-frame clones only, not all of them. V, J and clone size reflect that table, while D and trimming were determined from the DNA. The repertoire consists of more than 95,000 clones, with roughly 74% occurring once and the leading ten covering less than 15%.

This receptor was obtained from a woman between 65 and 79 years old in good health and CMV-seropositive. The sequencing input was PBMCs. V usage is TRBV10-3 and J usage is TRBJ1-1; D is uncertain. The CDR3 nucleotides are TGTGCCATCAGTGGCAGGAAAACTGAAGCCTTCTTT. Its protein is CAISGRKTEAFF.